This record looks at one TCR beta chain sequence and its context. Other nucleotide sequences in the sample specify the same CDR3. The data originate from a study of cytomegalovirus exposure and HLA in healthy donors. PCR employed 60 Vbeta and 13 Jbeta primers. Measured with immunoSEQ multiplex PCR; TCRdb has only the in-frame clones, and not every one. In the table there are more than 100,000 clones, more than 75% of which are singletons. The V gene lost 6 bases and the J gene lost 4 bases, with 27 bases spanning the gap. CDR3 length: 18 residues. Germline V gene lookup returns CDR1 SNHLY and CDR2 FYNNEI.

The receptor comes from a woman between 25 and 40 years old in good health and CMV-seronegative. The sequenced sample consisted of PBMCs. J is TRBJ1-1 and V is TRBV2; D is unclear. The CDR3 DNA is TGTGCCAGCAGCGATCCTCGACTAGGCGGCCGAGGGAGCACTGAAGCTTTCTTT. It is translated as CASSDPRLGGRGSTEAFF.